The source of this T cell receptor (beta chain) is a study of shared clonotypes between healthy human individuals. The repertoire was sequenced with immunoSEQ multiplex PCR; TCRdb's copy has only in-frame clones and lacks some. The sample has more than 1 million clones; 70% to 80% are singletons. Study-wide points: Sequencing depth was predicted to influence how clonotypes are shared among donors.

Concerning this clone: The antigen is undetermined.

The CDR3 length is 16 residues. V dropped 0 bases and J dropped 7 bases, with 19 bases sitting between them. Germline CDR1 and CDR2: LNHNV and YYDKDF (reference sequence). The receptor was isolated from a young man in good health. Some clones in this sample may be carry-over from other donors' samples. The rearrangement links TRBV15 to TRBJ2-7, with a weak D call TRBD2 (5 bases). Sequenced: memory CD4+ T cells from PBMCs. The subset: CD45RA-negative fraction. The CDR3 here is CATSRDRSAEPREQYF. In DNA form, the CDR3 reads TGTGCCACCAGCAGAGATCGTAGCGCGGAACCTCGAGAGCAGTACTTC.